The sequence of this T cell receptor (beta chain) was determined in a study of control samples from healthy donors and cancer patients. Per the germline V gene, CDR1 is SGHDN and CDR2 is FVKESK. V was shortened by 4 bases and J by 5 bases, with 17 bases between the two germline ends. This CDR3 has 15 residues. Assay used: immunoSEQ multiplex PCR; TCRdb lists only in-frame clones, some missing. The sample gives 45,000 to 60,000 clones, about 92% of which show up once; approximately 0.8% is in the top ten. This clone has only one observation. The sequence derives from a young man with colorectal cancer. The sample consisted of PBMCs. The gene calls are TRBV14 and TRBJ1-1; possibly TRBD1 for D (5 bases). Written as DNA, the CDR3 is TGTGCCAGCAGCCCAAGGGGTGGCTTATGGACTGAAGCTTTCTTT. Its protein is CASSPRGGLWTEAFF.